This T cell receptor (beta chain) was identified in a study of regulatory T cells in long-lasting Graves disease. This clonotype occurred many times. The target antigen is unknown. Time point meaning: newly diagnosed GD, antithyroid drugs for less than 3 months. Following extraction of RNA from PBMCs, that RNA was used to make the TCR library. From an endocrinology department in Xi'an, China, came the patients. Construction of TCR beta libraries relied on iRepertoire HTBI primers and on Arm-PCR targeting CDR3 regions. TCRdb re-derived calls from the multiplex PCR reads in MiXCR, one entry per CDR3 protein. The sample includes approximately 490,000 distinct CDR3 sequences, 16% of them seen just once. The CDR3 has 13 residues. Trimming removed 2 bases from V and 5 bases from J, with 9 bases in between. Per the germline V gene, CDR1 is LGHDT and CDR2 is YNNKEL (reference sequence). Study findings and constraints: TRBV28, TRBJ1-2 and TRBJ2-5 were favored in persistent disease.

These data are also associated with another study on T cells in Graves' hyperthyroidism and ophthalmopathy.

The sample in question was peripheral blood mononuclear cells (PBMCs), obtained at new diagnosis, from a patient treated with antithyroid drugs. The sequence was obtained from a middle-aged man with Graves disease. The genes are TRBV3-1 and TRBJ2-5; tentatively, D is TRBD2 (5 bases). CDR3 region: CASSQSGSETQYF. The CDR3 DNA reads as TGTGCCAGCAGCCAAAGTGGGAGTGAGACCCAGTACTTC.